One T cell receptor beta chain is described in this entry. These data come from a study of control samples from healthy donors and cancer patients. TCRdb's table, derived via immunoSEQ multiplex PCR, lists solely in-frame clones and lacks some. The sample's table shows about 210,000 clones. The CDR3 spans 13 residues. Trimming shortened V by 10 bases and J by 6 bases, and 19 bases separated the two germline ends. Per germline, CDR1 SGHDT and CDR2 YYEEEE. The J gene is TRBJ1-2, the V gene TRBV5-6, with D maybe TRBD1 (6 bases). Sequenced material: blood. The receptor was isolated from a woman in her 30s in good health. The CDR3 loop reads CASTPRGPDGYTF. In DNA form, the CDR3 reads TGTGCCTCCACCCCCAGGGGCCCTGATGGCTACACCTTC.